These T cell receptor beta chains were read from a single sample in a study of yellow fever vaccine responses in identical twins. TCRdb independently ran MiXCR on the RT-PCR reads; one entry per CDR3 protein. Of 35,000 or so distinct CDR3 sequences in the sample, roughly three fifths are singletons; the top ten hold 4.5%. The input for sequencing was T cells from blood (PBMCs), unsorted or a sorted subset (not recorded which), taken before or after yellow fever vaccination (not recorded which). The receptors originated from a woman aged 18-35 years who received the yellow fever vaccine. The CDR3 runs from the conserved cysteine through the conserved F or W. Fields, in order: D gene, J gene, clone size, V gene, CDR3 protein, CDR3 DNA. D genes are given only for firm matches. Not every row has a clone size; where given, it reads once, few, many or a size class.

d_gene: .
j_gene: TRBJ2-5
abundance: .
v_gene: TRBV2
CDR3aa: CATTEQTLYQETQYF
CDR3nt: TGTGCCACCACGGAACAGACACTGTACCAAGAGACCCAGTACTTC

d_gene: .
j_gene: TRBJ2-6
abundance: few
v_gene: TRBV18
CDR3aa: CASSPPEATGANVLTF
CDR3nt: TGTGCCAGCTCACCACCGGAGGCGACTGGGGCCAACGTCCTGACTTTC

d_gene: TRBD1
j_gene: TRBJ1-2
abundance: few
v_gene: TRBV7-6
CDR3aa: CASSLRQGDGYTF
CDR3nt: TGTGCCAGCAGCTTACGACAGGGGGATGGCTACACCTTC

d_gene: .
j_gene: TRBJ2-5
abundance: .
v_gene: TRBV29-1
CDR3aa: CSVEDTGLETQYF
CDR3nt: TGCAGCGTTGAAGACACGGGGTTGGAGACCCAGTACTTC

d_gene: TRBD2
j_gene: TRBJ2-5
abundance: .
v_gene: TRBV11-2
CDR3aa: CASSLEGGSGRIGETQYF
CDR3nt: TGTGCCAGCAGCTTAGAGGGGGGAAGCGGGAGGATCGGGGAGACCCAGTACTTC

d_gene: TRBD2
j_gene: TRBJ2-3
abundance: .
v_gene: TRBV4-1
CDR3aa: CASSQLAGGADTQYF
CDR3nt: TGCGCCAGCAGCCAATTAGCGGGGGGGGCAGATACGCAGTATTTT

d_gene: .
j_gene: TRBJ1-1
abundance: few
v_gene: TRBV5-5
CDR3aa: CASSLGMNTEAFF
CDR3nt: TGTGCCAGCAGCTTGGGGATGAACACTGAAGCTTTCTTT

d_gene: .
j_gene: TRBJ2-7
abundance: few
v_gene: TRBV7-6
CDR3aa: CASSLFDGSAIYEQYF
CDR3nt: TGTGCCAGCAGCTTATTTGACGGGAGTGCGATCTACGAGCAGTACTTC

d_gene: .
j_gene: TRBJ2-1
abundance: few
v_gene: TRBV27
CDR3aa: CASSFGGYLLEQFF
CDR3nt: TGTGCCAGCAGTTTCGGGGGCTACCTCCTTGAGCAGTTCTTC

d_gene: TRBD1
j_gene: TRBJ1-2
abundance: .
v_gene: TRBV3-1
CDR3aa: CASSQDRGYTF
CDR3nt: TGTGCCAGCAGCCAGGACAGGGGCTACACCTTC

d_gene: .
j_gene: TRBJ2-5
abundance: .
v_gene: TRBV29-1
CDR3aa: CSVELGPGQETQYF
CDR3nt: TGCAGCGTTGAGCTGGGCCCTGGCCAAGAGACCCAGTACTTC

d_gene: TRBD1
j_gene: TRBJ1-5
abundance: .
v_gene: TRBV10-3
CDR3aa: CAISVGTESNQPQHF
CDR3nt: TGTGCCATCAGTGTAGGGACAGAAAGCAATCAGCCCCAGCATTTT

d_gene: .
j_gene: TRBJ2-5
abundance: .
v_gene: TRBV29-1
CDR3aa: CSVEVMAAPTWETQYF
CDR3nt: TGCAGCGTTGAAGTTATGGCGGCACCCACCTGGGAGACCCAGTACTTC

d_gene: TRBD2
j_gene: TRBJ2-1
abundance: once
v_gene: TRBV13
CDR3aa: CASSGPSGERKFF
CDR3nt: TGTGCCAGCAGCGGGCCTAGCGGTGAGAGGAAGTTCTTC

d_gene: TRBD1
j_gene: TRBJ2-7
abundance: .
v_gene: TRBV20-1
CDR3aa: CSARGQSSYEQYF
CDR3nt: TGCAGTGCTAGGGGACAGAGCTCCTACGAGCAGTACTTC

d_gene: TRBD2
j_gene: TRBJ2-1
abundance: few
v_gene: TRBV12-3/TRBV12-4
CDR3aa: CASSRGLANEQFF
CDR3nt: TGTGCCAGCAGTCGGGGACTAGCCAATGAGCAGTTCTTC

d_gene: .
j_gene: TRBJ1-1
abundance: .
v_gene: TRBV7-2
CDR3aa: CATGVNTEAFF
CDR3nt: TGTGCCACGGGTGTGAACACTGAAGCTTTCTTT

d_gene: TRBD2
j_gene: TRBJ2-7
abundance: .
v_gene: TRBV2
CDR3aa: CASNRLAGGSSYEQYF
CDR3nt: TGTGCCAGCAACCGACTAGCGGGAGGGTCGTCCTACGAGCAGTACTTC

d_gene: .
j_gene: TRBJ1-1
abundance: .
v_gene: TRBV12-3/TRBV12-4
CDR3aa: CASSPPGRWNTEAFF
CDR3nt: TGTGCCAGCAGTCCTCCGGGACGGTGGAACACTGAAGCTTTCTTT

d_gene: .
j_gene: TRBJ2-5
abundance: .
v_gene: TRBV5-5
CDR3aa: CASSLTRWETQYF
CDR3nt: TGTGCCAGCAGCTTGACCAGATGGGAGACCCAGTACTTC

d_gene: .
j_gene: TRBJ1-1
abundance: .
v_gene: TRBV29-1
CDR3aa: CSVERQGEAFF
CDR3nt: TGCAGCGTTGAGCGGCAGGGGGAAGCTTTCTTT

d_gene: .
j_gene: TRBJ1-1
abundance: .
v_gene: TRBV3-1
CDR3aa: CASSRRDGEAFF
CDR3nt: TGTGCCAGCAGCCGGCGGGACGGTGAAGCTTTCTTT

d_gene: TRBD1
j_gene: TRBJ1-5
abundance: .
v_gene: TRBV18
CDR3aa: CASSPGQGGGANQPQHF
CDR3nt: TGTGCCAGCTCACCGGGACAGGGTGGAGGTGCCAATCAGCCCCAGCATTTT

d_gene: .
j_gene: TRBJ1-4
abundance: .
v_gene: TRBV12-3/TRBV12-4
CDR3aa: CASSLGRLGGNEKLFF
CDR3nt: TGTGCCAGCAGTTTGGGCAGGTTGGGAGGTAATGAAAAACTGTTTTTT

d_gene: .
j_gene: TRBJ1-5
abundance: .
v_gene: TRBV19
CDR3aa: CASSSARAYEPQHF
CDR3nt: TGTGCCAGTAGTTCGGCGCGAGCCTACGAGCCCCAGCATTTT

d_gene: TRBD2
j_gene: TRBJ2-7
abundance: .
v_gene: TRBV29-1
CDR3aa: CSVTGTSHEQYF
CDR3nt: TGCAGCGTCACCGGGACTAGCCACGAGCAGTACTTC

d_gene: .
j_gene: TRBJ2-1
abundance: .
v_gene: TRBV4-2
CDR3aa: CASSQDLPGPNEQFF
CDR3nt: TGTGCCAGCAGCCAAGATCTCCCGGGCCCCAATGAGCAGTTCTTC

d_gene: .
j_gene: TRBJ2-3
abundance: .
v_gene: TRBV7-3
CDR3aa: CASSKIGTDTQYF
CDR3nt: TGTGCCAGCAGCAAAATCGGCACAGATACGCAGTATTTT

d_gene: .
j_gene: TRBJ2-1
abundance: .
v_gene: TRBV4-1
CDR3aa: CASSQAGLDYNEQFF
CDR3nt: TGCGCCAGCAGCCAAGCCGGACTCGACTACAATGAGCAGTTCTTC

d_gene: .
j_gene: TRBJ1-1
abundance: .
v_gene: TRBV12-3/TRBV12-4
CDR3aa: CASSLTVTMNTEAFF
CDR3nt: TGTGCCAGCAGCCTGACCGTTACCATGAACACTGAAGCTTTCTTT

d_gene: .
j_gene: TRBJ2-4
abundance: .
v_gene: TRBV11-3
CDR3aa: CASSLVAGTLAKNIQYF
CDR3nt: TGTGCCAGCAGCTTAGTAGCCGGGACTCTAGCCAAAAACATTCAGTACTTC

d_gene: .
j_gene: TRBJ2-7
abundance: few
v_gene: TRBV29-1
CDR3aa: CSVDGQGYEQYF
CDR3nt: TGCAGCGTTGATGGCCAGGGCTACGAGCAGTACTTC

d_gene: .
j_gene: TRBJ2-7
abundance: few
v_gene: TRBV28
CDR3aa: CASSFPPRGAHYEQYF
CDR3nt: TGTGCCAGCAGTTTCCCTCCCCGTGGGGCTCACTACGAGCAGTACTTC

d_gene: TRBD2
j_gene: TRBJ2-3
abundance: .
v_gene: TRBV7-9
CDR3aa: CASSPSGNSADTQYF
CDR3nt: TGTGCCAGCAGCCCTAGCGGGAATTCGGCAGATACGCAGTATTTT

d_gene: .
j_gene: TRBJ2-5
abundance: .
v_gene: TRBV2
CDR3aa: CASSATHQETQYF
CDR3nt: TGTGCCAGCAGCGCAACGCATCAAGAGACCCAGTACTTC

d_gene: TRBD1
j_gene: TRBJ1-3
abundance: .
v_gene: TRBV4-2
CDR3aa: CASSQTPTGVSGNTIYF
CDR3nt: TGTGCCAGCAGCCAAACCCCGACAGGGGTGAGCGGAAACACCATATATTTT

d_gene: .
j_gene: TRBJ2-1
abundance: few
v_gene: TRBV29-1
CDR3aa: CSGKKQGSTEQFF
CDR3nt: TGCAGCGGAAAAAAACAGGGTTCGACTGAGCAGTTCTTC

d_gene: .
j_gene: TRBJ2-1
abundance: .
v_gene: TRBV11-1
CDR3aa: CASSPDNEFYNEQFF
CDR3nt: TGTGCCAGCAGCCCCGACAATGAGTTTTACAATGAGCAGTTCTTC

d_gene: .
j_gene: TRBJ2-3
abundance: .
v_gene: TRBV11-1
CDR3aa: CASSAGGDTQYF
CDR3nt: TGTGCCAGCAGCGCCGGCGGGGATACGCAGTATTTT

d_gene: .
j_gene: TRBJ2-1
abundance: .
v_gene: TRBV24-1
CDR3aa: CATSDLEYEQFF
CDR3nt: TGTGCCACCAGTGACCTGGAGTATGAGCAGTTCTTC